The sequence of this T cell receptor beta chain was determined in a study of regulatory T cells in long-lasting Graves disease. Germline CDR1 is SGHRS and CDR2 is YFSETQ. The CDR3 contains 20 residues. The V end was cut by 1 base, the J end by 0 bases, with 22 bases between. The study, taken as a whole, reports: Persistent disease preferred TRBV28, TRBJ1-2 and TRBJ2-5. Shared public clonotypes totalled about 2,600 in persistent patients, compared with around 880 in new patients.

Arm-PCR with iRepertoire HTBI primers amplified the CDR3 regions for these TCR beta libraries. TCRdb re-called the multiplex PCR reads with MiXCR, one entry per CDR3 protein. The profile covers 350,000 to 500,000 distinct CDR3 sequences, with approximately 22% appearing a single time and approximately 14% taken by the ten largest. Time point denoted: persistent/refractory GD, antithyroid drugs over 5 years with positive TRAb. Preparation of the TCR library used RNA extracted from PBMCs. Patients with Graves' disease were diagnosed by American Thyroid Association guidelines. EDTA tubes received around 9 milliliters of collected peripheral blood. Turning to this clonotype: Its antigen is currently unknown.

This rearrangement joins TRBV5-1 to TRBJ2-2; D might be TRBD1 (6 bases). The sample here was peripheral blood mononuclear cells (PBMCs), taken when the disease was refractory, from a patient treated with antithyroid drugs. The TCR comes from a female donor with Graves disease. In nucleotides, the CDR3 is TGCGCCAGCAGCTTGAAGATACGGACAGTAAATCCGGCGAACACCGGGGAGCTGTTTTTT. The encoded protein is CASSLKIRTVNPANTGELFF.